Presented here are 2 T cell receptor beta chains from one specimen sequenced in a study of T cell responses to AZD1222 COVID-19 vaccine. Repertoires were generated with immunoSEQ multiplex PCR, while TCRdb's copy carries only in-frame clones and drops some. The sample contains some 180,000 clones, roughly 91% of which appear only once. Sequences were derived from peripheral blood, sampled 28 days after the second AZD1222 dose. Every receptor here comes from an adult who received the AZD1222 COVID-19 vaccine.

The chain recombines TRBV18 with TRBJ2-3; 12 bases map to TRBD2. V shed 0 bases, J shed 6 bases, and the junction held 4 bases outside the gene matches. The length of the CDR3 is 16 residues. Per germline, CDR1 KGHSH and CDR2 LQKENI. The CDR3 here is CASSPPTSGSVDTQYF. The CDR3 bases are TGTGCCAGCTCACCACCGACTAGCGGGAGTGTCGATACGCAGTATTTT.

This chain's CDR3 is CASSFRADEAFF. CDR3 coding DNA: TGTGCCAGCAGTTTTCGGGCGGACGAAGCTTTCTTT. V is TRBV28 and J is TRBJ1-1, with D hard to call. The CDR3 sequence is 12 residues long. Trimming removed 3 bases at V and 8 bases at J, with 10 bases between. Germline loops: CDR1 MDHEN, CDR2 SYDVKM. Drawing the rest from reference TRBV28 and TRBJ1-1, the complete variable domain is DVKVTQSSRYLVKRTGEKVFLECVQDMDHENMFWYRQDPGLGLRLIYFSYDVKMKEKGDIPEGYSVSREKKERFSLILESASTNQTSMYLCASSFRADEAFFGQGTRLTVV.